This T cell receptor beta chain derives from a study of blood T cell repertoires in COVID-19. Across the whole study: Acute and convalescent COVID-19 specimens originated in the United States, Italy and Spain. T cells, B-cell-depleted T cells, or PBMCs provided the cDNA or gDNA that served as material.

Participants spanned ages about 18 to 90 years and resided in over 20 US areas. Cohort 3 recovered donors had two negative PCRs, clearance, or symptom resolution. Measured with immunoSEQ multiplex PCR; TCRdb has only the in-frame clones, and not every one. This sample has 140,000 to 150,000 clones, with around 80% found just once. V gave up 0 bases and J gave up 2 bases, with 4 bases separating them. Germline V CDR1 and CDR2: SGHVS, FNYEAQ. CDR3 length equals 13 residues. The receptor was isolated from a woman aged 50 to 65 who had recovered from COVID-19. The chain joins TRBV7-6 to TRBJ2-5; the D is unclear. The material sequenced was PBMCs or T cells enriched from blood (not recorded which). In DNA form, the CDR3 reads TGTGCCAGCAGCTTAGCGAGGCAAGAGACCCAGTACTTC. As protein: CASSLARQETQYF.